This T cell receptor beta chain was found in a study of long-term antiretroviral therapy in people with HIV. Notes on the study in general: Increased diversity was seen after ART, yet it remained lower than in transplant donor controls. Pre-ART clonal expansion yielded clones that dominated the repertoire at all time points.

The United States was where all participants with HIV were treated. With regard to this clone: Antigen: not known.

The CDR3 has 14 amino acids. CDR1 and CDR2 from the germline V gene are MDHEN and SYDVKM. V shed 6 bases and J shed 1 base, with 10 bases lying between them. An immunoSEQ assay, version v3.0, was performed at survey level. Clones were sequenced by immunoSEQ multiplex PCR, and TCRdb holds only the in-frame ones, with some missing. The sample yields roughly 38,000 clones, roughly four fifths seen once. This TCR was sampled from a man aged 18 to 29 with HIV. This specimen was unsorted PBMCs, taken 0.3 years after starting antiretroviral therapy. This chain joins TRBV28 and TRBJ1-3; possibly TRBD1 for D (5 bases). CDR3 sequence: CASRDGGSGNTIYF. In DNA, the CDR3 is TGTGCCAGCAGGGACGGGGGGTCTGGAAACACCATATATTTT.